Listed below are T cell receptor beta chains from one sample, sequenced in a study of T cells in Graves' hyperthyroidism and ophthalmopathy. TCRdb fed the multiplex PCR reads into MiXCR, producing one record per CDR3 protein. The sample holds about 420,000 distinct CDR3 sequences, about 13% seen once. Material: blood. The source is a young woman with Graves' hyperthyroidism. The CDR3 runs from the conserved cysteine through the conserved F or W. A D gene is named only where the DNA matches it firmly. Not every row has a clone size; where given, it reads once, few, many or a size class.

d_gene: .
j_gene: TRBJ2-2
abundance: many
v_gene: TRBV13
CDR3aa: CASSSTGGPDFSTGELFF
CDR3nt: TGTGCCAGCAGCAGTACTGGGGGGCCGGACTTCTCCACCGGGGAGCTGTTTTTT

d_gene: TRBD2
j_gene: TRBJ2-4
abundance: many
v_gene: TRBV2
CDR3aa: CASSAGQGGLKNIQYF
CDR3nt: TGTGCCAGCAGTGCCGGCCAGGGAGGGCTAAAAAACATTCAGTACTTC

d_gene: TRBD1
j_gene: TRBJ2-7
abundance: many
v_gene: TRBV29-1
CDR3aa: CSVEEVVVGDRGFTYEQYF
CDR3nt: TGCAGCGTTGAAGAGGTGGTGGTAGGGGACAGGGGATTTACCTACGAGCAGTACTTC

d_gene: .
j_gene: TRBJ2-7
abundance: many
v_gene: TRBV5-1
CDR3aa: CASSPPGTREREQYF
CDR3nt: TGCGCCAGCAGCCCCCCCGGCACCCGTGAGCGGGAGCAGTACTTC

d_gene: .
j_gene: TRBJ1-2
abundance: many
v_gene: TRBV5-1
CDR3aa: CASGADPNYGYTF
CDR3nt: TGCGCCAGCGGGGCCGACCCTAACTATGGCTACACCTTC

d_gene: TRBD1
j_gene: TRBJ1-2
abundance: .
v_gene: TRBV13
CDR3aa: CASSSGTGIGANYGYTF
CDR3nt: TGTGCCAGCAGCTCCGGGACAGGAATCGGCGCTAACTATGGCTACACCTTC

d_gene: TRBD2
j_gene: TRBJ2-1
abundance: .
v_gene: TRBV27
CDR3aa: CASSLSGGRLASYNEQFF
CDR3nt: TGTGCCAGCAGTTTATCGGGGGGGAGGCTAGCGAGCTACAATGAGCAGTTCTTC

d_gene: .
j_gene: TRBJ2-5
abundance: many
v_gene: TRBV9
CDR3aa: CASSVGRSQETQYF
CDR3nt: TGTGCCAGCAGCGTGGGCAGGTCACAAGAGACCCAGTACTTC

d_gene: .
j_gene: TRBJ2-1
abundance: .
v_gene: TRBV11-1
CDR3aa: CASSGMSSYNEQFF
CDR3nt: TGTGCCAGCAGCGGGATGAGCTCCTACAATGAGCAGTTCTTC

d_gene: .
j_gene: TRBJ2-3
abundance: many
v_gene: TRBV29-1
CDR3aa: CSVLKGVGDTQYF
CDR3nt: TGCAGCGTCCTAAAGGGGGTGGGAGATACGCAGTATTTT

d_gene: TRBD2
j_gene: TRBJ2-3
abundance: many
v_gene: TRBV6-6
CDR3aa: CASSYSIVAGRPDTQYF
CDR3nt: TGTGCCAGCAGTTACTCGATTGTAGCGGGTCGACCAGATACGCAGTATTTT

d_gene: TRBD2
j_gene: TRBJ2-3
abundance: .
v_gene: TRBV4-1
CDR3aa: CASSQRTSGRMSTDTQYF
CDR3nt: TGCGCCAGCAGCCAGCGGACTAGCGGGAGGATGAGCACAGATACGCAGTATTTT

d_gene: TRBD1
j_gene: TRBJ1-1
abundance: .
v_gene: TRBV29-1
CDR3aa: CSVPMQGVNTEAFF
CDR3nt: TGCAGCGTTCCTATGCAGGGGGTGAACACTGAAGCTTTCTTT

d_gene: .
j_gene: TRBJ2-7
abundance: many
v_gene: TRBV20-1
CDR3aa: CSAPLSTSYEQYF
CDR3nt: TGCAGTGCGCCGTTGAGCACCTCCTACGAGCAGTACTTC

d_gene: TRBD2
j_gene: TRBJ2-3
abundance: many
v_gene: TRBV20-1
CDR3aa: CSASYAGGDTQYF
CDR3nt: TGCAGTGCTAGTTACGCGGGAGGTGATACGCAGTATTTT

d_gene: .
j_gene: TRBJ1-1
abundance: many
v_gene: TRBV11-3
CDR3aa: CASSLGTGQNEAFF
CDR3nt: TGTGCCAGCAGCTTAGGTACGGGACAAAATGAAGCTTTCTTT

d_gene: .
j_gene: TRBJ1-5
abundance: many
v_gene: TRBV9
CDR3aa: CASSDRDGRPQHF
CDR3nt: TGTGCCAGCAGCGATAGGGACGGTCGGCCCCAGCATTTT

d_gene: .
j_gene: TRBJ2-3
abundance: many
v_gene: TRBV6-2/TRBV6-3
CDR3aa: CASSSGLATDTQYF
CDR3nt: TGTGCCAGCAGCTCCGGACTGGCGACAGATACGCAGTATTTT

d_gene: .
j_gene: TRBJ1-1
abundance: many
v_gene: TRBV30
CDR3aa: CAWSGQGRTEAFF
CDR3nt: TGTGCCTGGAGTGGGCAGGGAAGGACTGAAGCTTTCTTT

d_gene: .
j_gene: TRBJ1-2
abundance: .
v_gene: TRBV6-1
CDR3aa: CASSEGQGMDYGYTF
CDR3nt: TGTGCCAGCAGTGAAGGGCAGGGGATGGACTATGGCTACACCTTC